These 5 T cell receptor beta chains were sequenced from one sample in a study of T cells in localized non-small cell lung cancer. The table came from immunoSEQ multiplex PCR; TCRdb's copy has only in-frame clones and leaves some out. The data contain tens of thousands of clones, 89% of them seen just once; the ten biggest clones take up over 9%. Material: peripheral blood, obtained before any cancer treatment. These receptors were obtained from a woman aged 35-75 years with stage I lung adenocarcinoma.

The chain has TRBV6-1 and TRBJ1-5; weak D call: TRBD1 (6 bases). CDR3 size: 14 residues. Germline loops: CDR1 MNHNS, CDR2 SASEGT. V was trimmed by 4 bases and J by 0 bases, leaving 7 bases between them. The CDR3 loop is CASSGQVSNQPQHF. The CDR3 DNA reads TGTGCCAGCAGTGGACAGGTTAGCAATCAGCCCCAGCATTTT.

The rearrangement links TRBV2 to TRBJ1-5, with D perhaps TRBD1 (5 bases). The V gene lost 7 bases and the J gene lost 1 base, with 20 bases spanning the gap. Germline CDR1 SNHLY, CDR2 FYNNEI. The CDR3 is 17 amino acids. This chain's CDR3 is CASTPEWGIESNQPQHF. Written as DNA, the CDR3 is TGTGCCAGCACTCCCGAGTGGGGGATCGAGAGCAATCAGCCCCAGCATTTT.

This sequence joins TRBV18 and TRBJ1-5, with 9 bases identical to TRBD1. This CDR3 comprises 16 residues. V was pared by 0 bases and J by 7 bases, with 7 bases of the junction left unmatched. Germline V gene sequence: CDR1 KGHSH, CDR2 LQKENI. The chain's CDR3 is CASSPPGQGLEQPQHF. CDR3 coding DNA: TGTGCCAGCTCACCACCGGGACAGGGATTGGAGCAGCCCCAGCATTTT.

The chain uses TRBV6-5 and TRBJ1-2; perhaps TRBD1 as D (6 bases). Trimming took off 8 bases at V and 7 bases at J, with 17 bases between the two ends. Germline CDR1 is MNHEY and CDR2 is SVGAGI. This CDR3 region has 13 residues. The CDR3 reads CASRPRGGLGYTF. The DNA for the CDR3 is TGTGCCAGCCGCCCACGGGGGGGCCTTGGCTACACCTTC.

The chain recombines TRBV28 with TRBJ1-2, with 8 bases fitting TRBD1. With V trimmed by 4 bases and J by 0 bases, 10 bases remained unmatched. Germline values: CDR1 MDHEN, CDR2 SYDVKM. This CDR3 contains 17 residues. CDR3 sequence: CASSSTGVLPPNYGYTF. The CDR3 nucleotides are TGTGCCAGCAGTTCGACAGGGGTCCTACCTCCTAACTATGGCTACACCTTC.